The T cell receptor beta chain under discussion was sequenced for a study of blood T cell repertoires in COVID-19. The V and J ends lost 5 bases and 4 bases, in that order; junction bases with no gene match: 4. This CDR3 is 13 amino acids long. Per germline, CDR1 SGHNT and CDR2 YYREEE (reference sequence). Using immunoSEQ multiplex PCR, the repertoire was profiled, and TCRdb retains in-frame clones only, with some absent. This repertoire shows hundreds of thousands of clones, roughly 80% found once; its top ten account for around 8%. This TCR derives from a woman of 80 years or more with acute or convalescent COVID-19. The rearrangement uses TRBV5-4 and TRBJ1-2, with 8 bases lining up with TRBD1. Sequencing input: peripheral blood. The CDR3: CASSDRGGYGYTF. CDR3 coding DNA: TGTGCCAGCAGTGACAGGGGAGGCTATGGCTACACCTTC.